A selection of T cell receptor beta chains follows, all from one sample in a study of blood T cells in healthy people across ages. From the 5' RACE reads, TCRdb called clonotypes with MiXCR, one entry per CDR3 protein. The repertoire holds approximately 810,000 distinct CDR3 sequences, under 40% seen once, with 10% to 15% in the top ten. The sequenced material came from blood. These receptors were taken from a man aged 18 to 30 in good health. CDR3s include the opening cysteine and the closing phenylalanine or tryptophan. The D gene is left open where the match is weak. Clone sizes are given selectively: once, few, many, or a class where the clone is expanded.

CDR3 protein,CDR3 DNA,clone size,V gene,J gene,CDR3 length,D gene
CASGGTFSSYEQYF,TGTGCCAGCGGGGGGACATTTAGCTCCTACGAGCAGTACTTC,many,TRBV27,TRBJ2-7,14,-
CASSSRQGAKNEQYF,TGTGCCAGCAGCTCAAGACAGGGGGCTAAGAATGAGCAGTACTTC,few,TRBV7-2,TRBJ2-7,15,TRBD1
CASSLNMYTEAFF,TGCGCCAGCAGCTTGAACATGTACACTGAAGCTTTCTTT,-,TRBV5-1,TRBJ1-1,13,-
CTSRPPNLGGRVKNIQYF,TGTACCAGCAGACCTCCGAACTTGGGGGGCAGGGTAAAGAACATTCAGTACTTC,-,TRBV2,TRBJ2-4,18,-
CASSLGGADSTDTQYF,TGTGCCAGCAGCTTAGGGGGGGCTGATAGCACAGATACGCAGTATTTT,-,TRBV9,TRBJ2-3,16,-
CASSPSWLAAIADTQYF,TGTGCCAGCTCACCCTCGTGGCTAGCGGCGATTGCAGATACGCAGTATTTT,few,TRBV18,TRBJ2-3,17,TRBD2
CSCSGGQSSYNEQFF,TGCAGCTGTAGCGGGGGGCAGAGCTCCTACAATGAGCAGTTCTTC,many,TRBV29-1,TRBJ2-1,15,TRBD2
CASSSLAGGVETQYF,TGTGCCAGCAGTTCCCTAGCGGGGGGGGTGGAGACCCAGTACTTC,-,TRBV28,TRBJ2-5,15,TRBD2
CASSKAGTGSSGELFF,TGTGCCAGCAGCAAGGCCGGGACAGGAAGTTCCGGGGAGCTGTTTTTT,-,TRBV7-2,TRBJ2-2,16,TRBD1
CSARVVPGRLNTEAFF,TGCAGTGCTAGAGTGGTCCCGGGACGGCTGAACACTGAAGCTTTCTTT,few,TRBV20-1,TRBJ1-1,16,-
CSARDERGGEQFF,TGCAGTGCTAGAGATGAGAGGGGCGGCGAGCAGTTCTTC,few,TRBV20-1,TRBJ2-1,13,-
CATRDRGTGELFF,TGTGCCACCAGGGACAGGGGGACCGGGGAGCTGTTTTTT,-,TRBV15,TRBJ2-2,13,TRBD1
CASSYRDGSSYNEQFF,TGTGCCAGCAGTTACCGAGACGGGAGCTCCTACAATGAGCAGTTCTTC,few,TRBV12-3/TRBV12-4,TRBJ2-1,16,-
CSGTTGGRGTF,TGCAGCGGCACGACAGGGGGCAGGGGCACCTTC,few,TRBV29-1,TRBJ1-2,11,TRBD1
CSVVVGGTEAFF,TGCAGCGTTGTGGTGGGGGGCACTGAAGCTTTCTTT,-,TRBV29-1,TRBJ1-1,12,-
CSARGRQRQETQYF,TGCAGTGCTAGAGGTAGACAGAGACAAGAGACCCAGTACTTC,few,TRBV20-1,TRBJ2-5,14,-
CASRGGPDFGTQYF,TGTGCCAGCAGAGGGGGACCGGATTTCGGTACGCAGTATTTT,many,TRBV25-1,TRBJ2-3,14,-
CSVEQRLTDTQYF,TGCAGCGTTGAACAGCGGCTCACAGATACGCAGTATTTT,many,TRBV29-1,TRBJ2-3,13,-
CASRPFPTEAFF,TGTGCGAGTAGGCCCTTTCCCACTGAAGCTTTCTTT,-,TRBV12-3/TRBV12-4,TRBJ1-1,12,-
CASSLGNSGLQETQYF,TGCGCCAGCAGCTTGGGGAATAGCGGGTTACAAGAGACCCAGTACTTC,many,TRBV5-1,TRBJ2-5,16,TRBD2
CASSPMTSGVNEQFF,TGTGCCAGCAGCCCCATGACTAGCGGGGTTAATGAGCAGTTCTTC,many,TRBV12-3/TRBV12-4,TRBJ2-1,15,TRBD2
CASSLPGQGGVEQYF,TGTGCCAGCAGCTTACCGGGACAGGGGGGCGTCGAGCAGTACTTC,-,TRBV5-4,TRBJ2-7,15,TRBD1
CASSSTSGGAQYF,TGTGCCAGCAGTTCGACTAGCGGGGGGGCTCAGTACTTC,-,TRBV12-3/TRBV12-4,TRBJ2-7,13,TRBD2
CASSYTAGGQGTDTQYF,TGTGCCAGCAGTTACACAGCGGGGGGGCAGGGCACAGATACGCAGTATTTT,few,TRBV6-5,TRBJ2-3,17,TRBD2
CASSQTRRGWGEKLFF,TGCGCCAGCAGCCAGACCCGGCGGGGTTGGGGTGAAAAACTGTTTTTT,few,TRBV4-3,TRBJ1-4,16,-
CASSEGQANYNEQYF,TGCGCCAGCAGCGAGGGTCAGGCCAACTACAATGAGCAGTACTTC,-,TRBV5-1,TRBJ2-7,15,-
CASSLTEITETQYF,TGTGCCAGCAGCCTGACAGAAATCACGGAGACCCAGTACTTC,many,TRBV12-3/TRBV12-4,TRBJ2-5,14,-
CASSLAASLPGEQYF,TGTGCCAGCAGCTTAGCCGCATCTCTCCCGGGAGAGCAGTACTTC,few,TRBV7-6,TRBJ2-7,15,-
CSAVWTDRGGTEAFF,TGCAGTGCTGTCTGGACCGATAGGGGTGGCACTGAAGCTTTCTTT,-,TRBV20-1,TRBJ1-1,15,-
CASSQAVTGTRNEQYF,TGCGCCAGCAGCCAAGCGGTAACAGGGACGCGGAATGAGCAGTACTTC,once,TRBV4-1,TRBJ2-5,16,-
CAWSVGRASNAQFF,TGTGCCTGGAGTGTAGGGCGCGCCAGCAATGCGCAGTTCTTC,once,TRBV30,TRBJ2-1,14,-
CASSFRGRRRNTEAFF,TGTGCCAGCAGTTTTAGGGGCCGACGGAGGAACACTGAAGCTTTCTTT,-,TRBV12-3/TRBV12-4,TRBJ1-1,16,-
CASSLKRDAWETQYF,TGTGCCAGCAGCCTTAAACGGGACGCTTGGGAGACCCAGTACTTC,many,TRBV12-3/TRBV12-4,TRBJ2-5,15,-
CAWSSPLQSKVQYF,TGTGCCTGGAGTTCACCCTTACAATCAAAGGTTCAGTACTTC,few,TRBV30,TRBJ2-4,14,-
CSVRASKADTQYF,TGCAGTGTTAGGGCTAGCAAGGCAGATACGCAGTATTTT,-,TRBV20-1,TRBJ2-3,13,-